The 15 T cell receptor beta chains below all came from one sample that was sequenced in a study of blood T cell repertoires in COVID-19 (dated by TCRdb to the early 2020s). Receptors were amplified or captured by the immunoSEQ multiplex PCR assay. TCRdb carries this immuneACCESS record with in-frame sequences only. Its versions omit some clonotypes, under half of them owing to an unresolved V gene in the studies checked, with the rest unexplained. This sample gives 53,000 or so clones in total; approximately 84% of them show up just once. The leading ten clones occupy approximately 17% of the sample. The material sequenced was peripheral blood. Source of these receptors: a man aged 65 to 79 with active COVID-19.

The CDR3 nucleotides read TGTGCCAGCAGCGGGAGACCTAGCGGGGGCCTCCAAGAGACCCAGTACTTC. Its translation: CASSGRPSGGLQETQYF. This chain joins TRBV9 and TRBJ2-5; TRBD2 aligns across 10 bases. J lost 1 base, V lost 3 bases, and 9 bases had no gene match. The CDR3 is made up of 17 amino acids. Germline assignment: CDR1 SGDLS and CDR2 YYNGEE.

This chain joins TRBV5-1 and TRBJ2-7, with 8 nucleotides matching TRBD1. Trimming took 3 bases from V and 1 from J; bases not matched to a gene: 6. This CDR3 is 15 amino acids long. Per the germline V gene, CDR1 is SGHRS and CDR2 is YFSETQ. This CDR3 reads CASSWTGTGSYEQYF. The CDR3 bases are TGCGCCAGCAGCTGGACCGGGACAGGATCCTACGAGCAGTACTTC.

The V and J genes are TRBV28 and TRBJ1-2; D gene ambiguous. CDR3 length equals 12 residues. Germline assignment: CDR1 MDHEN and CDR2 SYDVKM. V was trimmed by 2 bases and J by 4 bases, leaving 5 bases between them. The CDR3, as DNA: TGTGCCAGCAGTTTAGCCAGCTATGGCTACACCTTC. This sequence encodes CASSLASYGYTF.

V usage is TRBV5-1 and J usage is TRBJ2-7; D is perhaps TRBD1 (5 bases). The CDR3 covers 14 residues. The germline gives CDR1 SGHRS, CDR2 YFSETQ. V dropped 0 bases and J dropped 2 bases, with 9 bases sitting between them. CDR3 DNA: TGCGCCAGCAGCTTGGGCCTAGGGGCCTACGAGCAGTACTTC. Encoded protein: CASSLGLGAYEQYF.

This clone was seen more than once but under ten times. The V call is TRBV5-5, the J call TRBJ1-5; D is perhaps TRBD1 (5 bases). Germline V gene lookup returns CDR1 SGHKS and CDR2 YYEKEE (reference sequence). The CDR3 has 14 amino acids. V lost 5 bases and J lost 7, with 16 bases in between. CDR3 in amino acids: CASSKAPQGQPQHF. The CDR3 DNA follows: TGTGCCAGCAGTAAAGCCCCCCAGGGCCAGCCCCAGCATTTT.

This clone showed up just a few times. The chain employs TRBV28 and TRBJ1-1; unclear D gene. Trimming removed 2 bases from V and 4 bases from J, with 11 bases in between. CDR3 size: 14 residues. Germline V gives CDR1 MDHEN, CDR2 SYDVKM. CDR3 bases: TGTGCCAGCAGTTTACTGTTGGGGAGCACTGAAGCTTTCTTT. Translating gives CASSLLLGSTEAFF.

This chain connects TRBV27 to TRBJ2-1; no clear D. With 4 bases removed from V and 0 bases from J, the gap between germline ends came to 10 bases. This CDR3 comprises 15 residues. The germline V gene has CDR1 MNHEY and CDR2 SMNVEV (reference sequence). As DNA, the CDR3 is TGTGCCAGCAGTTGGGTAGCCTCCTCCTACAATGAGCAGTTCTTC. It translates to CASSWVASSYNEQFF.

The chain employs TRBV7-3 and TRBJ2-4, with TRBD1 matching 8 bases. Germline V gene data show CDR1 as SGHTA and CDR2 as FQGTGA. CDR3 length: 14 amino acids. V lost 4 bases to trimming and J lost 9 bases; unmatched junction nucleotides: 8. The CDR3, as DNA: TGTGCCAGCAGCTCCGGGACAGGTGGGGGCATTCAGTACTTC. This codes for CASSSGTGGGIQYF.

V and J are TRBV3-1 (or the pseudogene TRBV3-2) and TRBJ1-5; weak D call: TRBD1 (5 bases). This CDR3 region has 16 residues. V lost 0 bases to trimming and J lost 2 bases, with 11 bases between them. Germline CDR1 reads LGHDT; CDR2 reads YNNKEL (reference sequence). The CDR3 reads CASSQEPPRGNQPQHF. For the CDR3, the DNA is TGTGCCAGCAGCCAAGAACCACCCAGGGGCAATCAGCCCCAGCATTTT.

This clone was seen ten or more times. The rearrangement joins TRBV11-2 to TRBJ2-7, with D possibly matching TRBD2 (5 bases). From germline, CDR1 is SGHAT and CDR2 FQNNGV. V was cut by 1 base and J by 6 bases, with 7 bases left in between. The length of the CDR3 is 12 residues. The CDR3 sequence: CASSLGGFEQYF. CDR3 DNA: TGTGCCAGCAGCTTAGGCGGGTTCGAGCAGTACTTC.

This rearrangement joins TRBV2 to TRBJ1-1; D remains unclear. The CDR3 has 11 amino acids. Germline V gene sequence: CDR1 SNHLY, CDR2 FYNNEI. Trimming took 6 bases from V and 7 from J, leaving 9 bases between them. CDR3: CASRLSREAFF. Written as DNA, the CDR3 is TGTGCCAGCAGATTGAGCCGTGAAGCTTTCTTT.

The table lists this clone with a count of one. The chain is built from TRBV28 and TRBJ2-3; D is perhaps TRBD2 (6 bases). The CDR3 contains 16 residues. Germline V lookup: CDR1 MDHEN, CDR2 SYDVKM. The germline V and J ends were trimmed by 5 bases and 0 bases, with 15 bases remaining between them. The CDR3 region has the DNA TGTGCCAGCAGTGGCGCCGGGGGAGCTAGCACAGATACGCAGTATTTT. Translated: CASSGAGGASTDTQYF.

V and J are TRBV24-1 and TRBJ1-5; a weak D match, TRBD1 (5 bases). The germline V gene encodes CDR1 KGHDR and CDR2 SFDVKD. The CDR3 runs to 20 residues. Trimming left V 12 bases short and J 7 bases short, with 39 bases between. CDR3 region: CAPLTGGDGGPDLEIQPQHF. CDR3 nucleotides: TGTGCCCCTCTTACCGGGGGGGACGGCGGGCCAGACTTGGAAATCCAGCCCCAGCATTTT.

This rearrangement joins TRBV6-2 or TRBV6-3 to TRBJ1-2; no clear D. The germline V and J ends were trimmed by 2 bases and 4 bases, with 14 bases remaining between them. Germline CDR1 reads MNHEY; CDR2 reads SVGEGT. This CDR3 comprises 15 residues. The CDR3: CASSYTARGGYGYTF. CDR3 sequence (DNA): TGTGCCAGCAGTTACACCGCCCGGGGAGGCTATGGCTACACCTTC.

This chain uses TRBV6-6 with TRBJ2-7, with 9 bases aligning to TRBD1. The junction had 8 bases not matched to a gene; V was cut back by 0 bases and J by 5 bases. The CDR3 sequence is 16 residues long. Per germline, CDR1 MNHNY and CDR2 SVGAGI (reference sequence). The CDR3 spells CASSYSRDRVGHEQYF. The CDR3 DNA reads TGTGCCAGCAGTTACTCTCGGGACAGGGTGGGTCACGAGCAGTACTTC.